This entry lists 27 T cell receptor beta chains sequenced from one sample in a study of blood T cell repertoires in COVID-19. Clones were read by immunoSEQ multiplex PCR, and TCRdb kept only the in-frame ones, dropping some. The data contain 200,000 to 250,000 clones, about 88% of them singletons. Source material: peripheral blood. All receptors derive from a woman aged 70-85 years with active or convalescent COVID-19.

This clone has just a few counts. The same CDR3 can be traced to other DNA sequences in this sample. This rearrangement joins TRBV7-3 to TRBJ1-2; 10 positions match TRBD1. The CDR3 spans 15 residues. Germline V gene sequence: CDR1 SGHTA, CDR2 FQGTGA. J lost 0 bases, V lost 5 bases, and 3 bases had no gene match. The CDR3 reads CASSPGTGANYGYTF. The DNA of the CDR3 is TGTGCCAGCAGCCCAGGGACAGGGGCTAACTATGGCTACACCTTC.

V is TRBV5-6 and J is TRBJ2-7; TRBD2 matches at 7 bases. The CDR3 has 13 residues. J gave up 5 bases and V 2 bases, and 4 bases lay outside the gene matches. The V gene's germline CDR1 is SGHDT and CDR2 YYEEEE. In DNA, the CDR3 is TGTGCCAGCAGCTTAGCGGGGACCCACGAGCAGTACTTC. Translating gives CASSLAGTHEQYF.

This chain connects TRBV7-8 to TRBJ1-5; 7 positions match TRBD1. The length of the CDR3 is 18 residues. V shed 3 bases, J shed 3 bases, and the junction held 14 bases outside the gene matches. Germline CDR1 reads SGHVS; CDR2 reads FQNEAQ. The CDR3 protein is CASSFSGGTASANQPQHF. The CDR3 DNA follows: TGTGCCAGCAGCTTCTCGGGCGGGACAGCTTCCGCCAATCAGCCCCAGCATTTT. The full variable domain, with the rest looked up from reference TRBV7-8 and TRBJ1-5, is GAGVSQSPRYKVAKRGQDVALRCDPISGHVSLFWYQQALGQGPEFLTYFQNEAQLDKSGLPSDRFFAERPEGSVSTLKIQRTQQEDSAVYLCASSFSGGTASANQPQHFGDGTRLSIL.

The rearrangement uses TRBV3-1 (or the pseudogene TRBV3-2) and TRBJ1-2; 9 bases are a match to TRBD1. Germline V CDR1 and CDR2: LGHDT, YNNKEL (reference sequence). With V trimmed by 6 bases and J by 6 bases, 14 bases remained unmatched. The CDR3 loop spans 16 amino acids. In DNA form, the CDR3 reads TGTGCCAGCAGTCGGACAGGGGCCAAGGACCTTCATGGCTACACCTTC. This encodes CASSRTGAKDLHGYTF.

CDR3 loop: CASSQDGIAKNIQYF. CDR3 DNA: TGCGCCAGCAGCCAAGATGGCATAGCCAAAAACATTCAGTACTTC. V usage is TRBV4-3 and J usage is TRBJ2-4; D is unresolved. Trimming took 0 bases from V and 0 from J, leaving 6 bases between them. The CDR3 loop spans 15 amino acids. CDR1 and CDR2 from the germline V gene are LGHNA and YSLEER.

This clone was recorded a few times. The rearrangement links TRBV9 to TRBJ2-2; D perhaps matches TRBD1 (6 bases). V was shortened by 3 bases and J by 5 bases, with 20 bases between the two germline ends. CDR1 and CDR2 (germline): SGDLS, YYNGEE. This CDR3 has 17 amino acids. The CDR3 sequence: CASSAPRDRPQTGELFF. The CDR3 DNA follows: TGTGCCAGCAGCGCACCCAGAGACAGGCCCCAAACCGGGGAGCTGTTTTTT.

The J gene is TRBJ2-2, the V gene TRBV11-2, with D possibly TRBD1 on 6 matching bases. Per the germline V gene, CDR1 is SGHAT and CDR2 is FQNNGV. The CDR3 runs 13 residues. The germline V and J ends were trimmed by 5 bases and 5 bases, with 9 bases remaining between them. The CDR3 region has the DNA TGTGCCAGCAGCCTAGGACAGACCGGGGAGCTGTTTTTT. As protein: CASSLGQTGELFF.

This clone appeared a few times. Other DNA sequences of this sample code for an identical CDR3. V gene TRBV18 combines with J gene TRBJ1-4; 7 bases line up with TRBD1. With V trimmed by 3 bases and J by 3 bases, 4 bases remained unmatched. The V gene's germline CDR1 is KGHSH and CDR2 LQKENI. The CDR3 is 15 amino acids. CDR3 in amino acids: CASSPRQGANEKLFF. In DNA, the CDR3 is TGTGCCAGCTCACCCCGACAGGGAGCTAATGAAAAACTGTTTTTT.

The rearrangement joins TRBV5-1 to TRBJ1-5, with no clear D. V was cut by 4 bases and J by 3 bases, with 14 bases left in between. The CDR3 has 15 residues. CDR1 is SGHRS and CDR2 is YFSETQ in the germline V gene. CDR3 DNA: TGCGCCAGCAGCCTCCAGCCAGGCGCCAATCAGCCCCAGCATTTT. Protein product: CASSLQPGANQPQHF.

V gene TRBV9 combines with J gene TRBJ1-5, with a possible D match to TRBD1 (5 bases). The CDR3 has 14 residues. Germline assignment: CDR1 SGDLS and CDR2 YYNGEE. Trimming removed 0 bases at V and 3 bases at J, with 7 bases between. This CDR3 reads CASSVGQINQPQHF. As DNA, the CDR3 is TGTGCCAGCAGCGTAGGACAGATCAATCAGCCCCAGCATTTT.

This clone appeared a single time. CDR3 residues: CSVGQGDSEAFF. In DNA form, the CDR3 reads TGCAGCGTGGGACAGGGAGATTCTGAAGCTTTCTTT. J is TRBJ1-1 and V is TRBV29-1, with 9 bases that match TRBD1. The CDR3 is 12 residues long. CDR1 is SQVTM, CDR2 ANQGSEA, per germline. The J segment lost 6 bases and the V segment lost 6 bases, leaving 5 bases of the junction unmatched.

In its sample, this clone was seen a few times. V and J are TRBV29-1 and TRBJ1-5; the match to TRBD1 covers 10 bases. The CDR3 is made up of 14 amino acids. Per the germline V gene, CDR1 is SQVTM and CDR2 is ANQGSEA. The V segment lost 4 bases and the J segment 5 bases; nucleotides outside the gene matches: 5. The CDR3: CSVGVGTGDQPQHF. The DNA for the CDR3 is TGCAGCGTTGGAGTCGGGACAGGGGATCAGCCCCAGCATTTT.

The chain joins TRBV24-1 to TRBJ1-5; D is uncertain. Trimming shortened V by 6 bases and J by 11 bases, and 19 bases separated the two germline ends. The CDR3 spans 14 residues. From germline, CDR1 is KGHDR and CDR2 SFDVKD. DNA of the CDR3: TGTGCCACCAGTCCCCCCGGAGGTGGGTCAGCCCAGCATTTT. Protein: CATSPPGGGSAQHF.

The chain joins TRBV4-1 to TRBJ2-1, with D possibly TRBD1 on 6 matching bases. Deletions cut 1 base from V and 10 bases from J, with 20 bases between. Germline values: CDR1 MGHRA, CDR2 YSYEKL. This CDR3 contains 16 residues. The CDR3 reads CASSQGGRGSRSEQFF. CDR3 DNA: TGCGCCAGCAGCCAAGGGGGCAGGGGATCGAGATCGGAGCAGTTCTTC.

The sample holds a few counts of this clone. The CDR3 protein is CASTPTGNYGYTF. The CDR3 bases are TGTGCCAGCACCCCGACAGGGAACTATGGCTACACCTTC. This sequence joins TRBV6-6 and TRBJ1-2; 7 bases align to TRBD1. Trimming cost V 7 bases and J 2 bases; bases outside gene matches: 4. The CDR3 length is 13 residues. Germline CDR1 MNHNY, CDR2 SVGAGI (reference sequence).

The chain combines TRBV10-3 with TRBJ1-1, with D maybe TRBD1 (6 bases). The ends were cut back, 0 bases at V and 1 base at J, with 18 bases in the middle. The CDR3 sequence is 18 residues long. Germline CDR1 reads ENHRY; CDR2 reads SYGVKD. The CDR3 sequence is CAISESKAGVLGNTEAFF. For the CDR3, the DNA is TGTGCCATCAGTGAGTCGAAAGCAGGGGTTCTTGGGAACACTGAAGCTTTCTTT.

The chain recombines TRBV4-1 with TRBJ1-2, with D maybe TRBD1 (6 bases). Deletions cut 0 bases from V and 2 bases from J, with 10 bases between. The CDR3 consists of 15 residues. Germline V gene sequence: CDR1 MGHRA, CDR2 YSYEKL. The CDR3 loop reads CASSQDQGINYGYTF. The CDR3, as DNA: TGCGCCAGCAGCCAAGATCAGGGGATCAACTATGGCTACACCTTC.

The rearrangement links TRBV6-6 to TRBJ1-6; tentative D call: TRBD1 (6 bases). The CDR3 length is 15 residues. The germline V gene encodes CDR1 MNHNY and CDR2 SVGAGI (reference sequence). V was trimmed by 2 bases and J by 10 bases, leaving 15 bases between them. Written as DNA, the CDR3 is TGTGCCAGCAGTTACGTTGGCAGGGGAGACTCACCCCTCCACTTT. Its protein product is CASSYVGRGDSPLHF.

This clone was counted a single time. This chain links TRBV5-5 with TRBJ1-5; D remains unclear. The CDR3 runs to 16 residues. Deletions cut 0 bases from V and 2 bases from J, with 12 bases between. Germline loops: CDR1 SGHKS, CDR2 YYEKEE (reference sequence). As DNA, the CDR3 is TGTGCCAGCAGCTTGGCCGGGGATCTGCGCAATCAGCCCCAGCATTTT. It specifies CASSLAGDLRNQPQHF.

The chain links TRBV6-2 or TRBV6-3 to TRBJ1-5; possibly TRBD1 for D (5 bases). The CDR3 runs 17 residues. Germline V gene data show CDR1 as MNHEY and CDR2 as SVGEGT. V was trimmed by 7 bases and J by 1 base, leaving 20 bases between them. In DNA, the CDR3 is TGTGCCAGCACCCCTATTGGGGGGATCTTGAGCAATCAGCCCCAGCATTTT. Its translation: CASTPIGGILSNQPQHF.

The table lists this clone with a few counts. The rearrangement uses TRBV7-3 and TRBJ2-7, with 7 bases lining up with TRBD1. Germline V lookup: CDR1 SGHTA, CDR2 FQGTGA. This CDR3 comprises 14 residues. The V gene end was trimmed by 5 bases and the J gene end by 3 bases; junction bases not matched to a gene: 7. The CDR3 nucleotides read TGTGCCAGCAGCCGTACGGGACAGCACTACGAGCAGTACTTC. It encodes CASSRTGQHYEQYF.

This chain uses TRBV5-1 with TRBJ2-2, with D possibly being TRBD1 (5 bases). The CDR3 length is 15 residues. Germline loops: CDR1 SGHRS, CDR2 YFSETQ. Trimming pared 1 base from V and 2 bases from J, leaving 9 bases between. This CDR3 reads CASSLRGPNTGELFF. CDR3 coding DNA: TGCGCCAGCAGCTTGAGGGGTCCAAACACCGGGGAGCTGTTTTTT.

V is TRBV27 and J is TRBJ1-1; no firm D call. CDR1 and CDR2 (germline): MNHEY, SMNVEV (reference sequence). The length of the CDR3 is 14 residues. V gave up 2 bases and J gave up 4 bases, with 11 bases separating them. Here the CDR3 DNA reads TGTGCCAGCAGTTTAGCGAGTTTCGGCACTGAAGCTTTCTTT. It translates to CASSLASFGTEAFF.

J is TRBJ1-2 and V is TRBV6-5; D is unclear. Trimming took 5 bases from V and 8 from J, leaving 12 bases between them. Germline-derived CDR1 and CDR2 are MNHEY and SVGAGI. The CDR3 has 12 residues. The CDR3 sequence: CASSLSGEGYTF. The CDR3, as DNA: TGTGCCAGCAGTCTCAGCGGCGAGGGCTACACCTTC.

The chain has TRBV29-1 and TRBJ2-7; possible D gene TRBD2, 7 bases. The germline V gene has CDR1 SQVTM and CDR2 ANQGSEA. V lost 7 bases to trimming and J lost 5 bases, with 18 bases between them. CDR3 length: 13 residues. The CDR3 nucleotides read TGCAGCGCCAAAGGGGGGGGGCTCAACGAGCAGTACTTC. Its protein product is CSAKGGGLNEQYF.

The chain employs TRBV5-1 and TRBJ2-3; 7 bases are a match to TRBD1. After removal of 3 bases from V and 3 bases from J, the junction contained 13 bases not matched to a gene. Germline CDR1 and CDR2: SGHRS and YFSETQ. The CDR3 has 17 residues. The CDR3 spells CASSSTGAPGGTDTQYF. DNA of the CDR3: TGCGCCAGCAGCTCAACAGGGGCCCCTGGGGGTACAGATACGCAGTATTTT. The whole variable domain, remainder taken from reference TRBV5-1 and TRBJ2-3, is KAGVTQTPRYLIKTRGQQVTLSCSPISGHRSVSWYQQTPGQGLQFLFEYFSETQRNKGNFPGRFSGRQFSNSRSEMNVSTLELGDSALYLCASSSTGAPGGTDTQYFGPGTRLTVL.

The chain links TRBV4-3 to TRBJ2-5; 7 bases line up with TRBD1. The germline gives CDR1 LGHNA, CDR2 YSLEER. Germline trimming cut 2 bases from V and 5 bases from J; bases unmatched to any gene: 2. This CDR3 has 13 amino acids. CDR3 sequence reads: CASSQQGEETQYF. CDR3 in DNA: TGCGCCAGCAGCCAACAGGGGGAGGAGACCCAGTACTTC.